This T cell receptor (beta chain) was obtained from a study of T cell responses to AZD1222 COVID-19 vaccine. Study findings and constraints: Two AZD1222 doses significantly raised spike-specific TCR breadth and depth over controls. Only after the peak T cell response were repertoires sampled. The donor cohort was predominantly white British with a female majority, and clonal diversity may have been underestimated.

TCRdb's copy holds only in-frame clones and misses some; the assay was immunoSEQ multiplex PCR. This table holds approximately 170,000 clones, approximately 86% found once. This clone was picked up one time. Its target is unknown. The CDR3 covers 14 residues. Looked up from germline, CDR1 is SEHNR and CDR2 is FQNEAQ (reference sequence). V lost 1 base and J lost 3, with 10 bases in between. The sequenced sample was peripheral blood, obtained 28 days after the second AZD1222 dose. The rearrangement joins TRBV7-9 to TRBJ2-7; tentatively, D is TRBD2 (5 bases). The source is an adult who received the AZD1222 COVID-19 vaccine. CDR3 protein: CASSLGGVGYEQYF. CDR3 nucleotides: TGTGCCAGCAGCTTAGGGGGAGTCGGCTACGAGCAGTACTTC.